These 31 T cell receptor beta chains originate from one sample sequenced in a study of graft-versus-host responses after intestinal transplantation. These receptors have no known antigen. Produced via immunoSEQ multiplex PCR; TCRdb's table is partial and in-frame only. The sample includes about 81,000 clones, around 93% of them seen just once. The source material was unstimulated CD4+ T cells sorted from spleen or lymph node cells, sampled before transplant. These receptors came from a human donor who was the organ donor for an intestinal transplant.

The chain has TRBV7-9 and TRBJ2-1; 9 bases are shared with TRBD2. This CDR3 spans 18 amino acids. Losses at the gene ends were 4 bases for V and 0 bases for J; bases not matched to a gene: 10. The germline V gene encodes CDR1 SEHNR and CDR2 FQNEAQ (reference sequence). The CDR3 region has the DNA TGTGCCAGCAGCTATCTAGCGGGACCCCTACGCTCCTACAATGAGCAGTTCTTC. Translating it yields CASSYLAGPLRSYNEQFF. Variable domain in full (rest from reference TRBV7-9 and TRBJ2-1): DTGVSQNPRHKITKRGQNVTFRCDPISEHNRLYWYRQTLGQGPEFLTYFQNEAQLEKSRLLSDRFSAERPKGSFSTLEIQRTEQGDSAMYLCASSYLAGPLRSYNEQFFGPGTRLTVL.

J is TRBJ1-1 and V is TRBV30; 7 bases match TRBD1. The CDR3 extends over 13 amino acids. The germline V gene encodes CDR1 GTSNPN and CDR2 SVGIG (reference sequence). V shed 4 bases, J shed 5 bases, and the junction held 7 bases outside the gene matches. CDR3 nucleotides: TGTGCCTGGATTCGGGACAGCCGGACTGAAGCTTTCTTT. Amino acid sequence: CAWIRDSRTEAFF.

The V call is TRBV9, the J call TRBJ2-7; D is unresolved. The germline CDR1 and CDR2 sequences are SGDLS and YYNGEE. V was cut by 0 bases and J by 0 bases, with 10 bases left in between. CDR3 length: 15 amino acids. CDR3 DNA sequence: TGTGCCAGCAGCGTAGACTATTCTGGCTCCTACGAGCAGTACTTC. Protein product: CASSVDYSGSYEQYF.

V usage is TRBV12-5 and J usage is TRBJ2-6; D remains ambiguous. V lost 6 bases and J 0 bases, leaving 9 bases between the germline ends. Germline V CDR1 and CDR2: LGHNT, FRNRAP. The CDR3 loop spans 15 amino acids. CDR3 bases: TGTGCTAGTGGCTCCTCCCCCTCTGGGGCCAACGTCCTGACTTTC. Translating gives CASGSSPSGANVLTF.

The rearrangement joins TRBV6-6 to TRBJ1-1; TRBD1 matches at 9 bases. After removal of 5 bases from V and 11 bases from J, the junction contained 15 bases not matched to a gene. Germline assignment: CDR1 MNHNY and CDR2 SVGAGI (reference sequence). The CDR3 has 15 residues. This CDR3 reads CASSNPGQGPSGAFF. In DNA form, the CDR3 reads TGTGCCAGCAGTAACCCGGGACAGGGACCAAGTGGTGCTTTCTTT.

The chain has TRBV28 and TRBJ1-4; perhaps TRBD1 as D (6 bases). Germline CDR1 is MDHEN and CDR2 is SYDVKM. The CDR3 runs 16 residues. V lost 4 bases and J 6 bases, leaving 18 bases between the germline ends. The CDR3: CASSSPAVGADEKLFF. CDR3 nucleotide sequence: TGTGCCAGCAGTTCCCCCGCCGTGGGGGCGGATGAAAAACTGTTTTTT.

The CDR3, as DNA: TGTGCCATCAGATATACAAACTCCTACAATGAGCAGTTCTTC. Its translation is CAIRYTNSYNEQFF. V usage is TRBV10-3 and J usage is TRBJ2-1; D not certain. With 6 bases removed from V and 0 bases from J, the gap between germline ends came to 9 bases. In germline, CDR1 is ENHRY, CDR2 SYGVKD. The CDR3 spans 14 residues.

This sequence joins TRBV10-3 and TRBJ1-1; 8 nucleotides agree with TRBD1. J gave up 8 bases and V 0 bases, and 2 bases lay outside the gene matches. Germline CDR1 is ENHRY and CDR2 is SYGVKD. The CDR3 spans 13 residues. The CDR3 loop is CAISESTGGEAFF. The CDR3 DNA reads TGTGCCATCAGTGAGTCCACAGGGGGAGAAGCTTTCTTT.

V and J are TRBV5-1 and TRBJ1-5; D call uncertain. V shed 0 bases and J shed 7 bases, with 14 bases lying between them. The CDR3 spans 15 residues. Germline V gives CDR1 SGHRS, CDR2 YFSETQ. The DNA for the CDR3 is TGCGCCAGCAGCTTGGGTGGTGCGGCTAAACAGCCCCAGCATTTT. Translated, it gives CASSLGGAAKQPQHF.

The rearrangement uses TRBV6-1 and TRBJ1-2; TRBD1 is a possible D gene (6 bases). Germline assignment: CDR1 MNHNS and CDR2 SASEGT. With 6 bases removed from V and 7 bases from J, the gap between germline ends came to 18 bases. This CDR3 is 14 amino acids long. The CDR3 spells CASSETYRDGGYTF. The DNA of the CDR3 is TGTGCCAGCAGCGAGACCTACAGGGATGGTGGCTACACCTTC.

V is TRBV11-2 and J is TRBJ2-3, with unresolved D. CDR1 and CDR2 from the germline V gene are SGHAT and FQNNGV. This CDR3 has 13 residues. V was cut by 1 base and J by 11 bases, with 13 bases left in between. The CDR3 nucleotides read TGTGCCAGCAGCTTAGGTCTATTGAGTCGGCAGTATTTT. This encodes CASSLGLLSRQYF.

V is TRBV28 and J is TRBJ2-2, with TRBD2 matching 7 bases. The germline gives CDR1 MDHEN, CDR2 SYDVKM. The V and J ends lost 4 bases and 0 bases, in that order; junction bases with no gene match: 2. The CDR3 has 15 amino acids. CDR3 amino acids: CASSSGGTNTGELFF. The CDR3 nucleotides are TGTGCCAGCAGTTCGGGGGGTACGAACACCGGGGAGCTGTTTTTT. Filled out from reference TRBV28 and TRBJ2-2, the complete variable domain reads DVKVTQSSRYLVKRTGEKVFLECVQDMDHENMFWYRQDPGLGLRLIYFSYDVKMKEKGDIPEGYSVSREKKERFSLILESASTNQTSMYLCASSSGGTNTGELFFGEGSRLTVL.

This clone was detected only once. In DNA, the CDR3 is TGTGCCAGCAGTGAGGTGGGGACAGGGTCCTACGAGCAGTACTTC. Amino acids: CASSEVGTGSYEQYF. This sequence joins TRBV25-1 and TRBJ2-7, with 9 bases aligning to TRBD1. V lost 3 bases, J lost 1 base, and 4 bases stayed unmatched. CDR3 length: 15 residues. From germline, CDR1 is MGHDK and CDR2 SYGVNS.

The J gene is TRBJ2-3, the V gene TRBV5-4; D is unclear. The V and J ends lost 5 bases and 1 base respectively, with 11 bases between them. The CDR3 length is 14 residues. Germline assignment: CDR1 SGHNT and CDR2 YYREEE (reference sequence). CDR3 DNA: TGTGCCAGCAGTCTCCCTACGGGCACAGATACGCAGTATTTT. Protein product: CASSLPTGTDTQYF.

This chain joins TRBV5-1 and TRBJ2-1; the match to TRBD2 covers 9 bases. The CDR3 has 15 amino acids. With V trimmed by 1 base and J by 8 bases, 7 bases remained unmatched. CDR1 and CDR2 (germline): SGHRS, YFSETQ. CDR3 sequence reads: CASSLPGGRDDEQFF. The CDR3 DNA follows: TGCGCCAGCAGCTTGCCCGGCGGGAGGGATGATGAGCAGTTCTTC.

V and J are TRBV7-2 and TRBJ2-5; TRBD2 agrees at 8 bases. The CDR3 is 15 residues long. After removal of 6 bases from V and 5 bases from J, the junction contained 11 bases not matched to a gene. The germline gives CDR1 SGHTA, CDR2 FQGNSA. The CDR3 spells CASRGSGRGRETQYF. CDR3 coding DNA: TGTGCCAGCAGGGGAAGCGGGAGAGGTCGGGAGACCCAGTACTTC.

CDR3 region: CASSQIAGAETQYF. The DNA of the CDR3 is TGTGCCAGCAGCCAGATAGCGGGAGCTGAGACCCAGTACTTC. This rearrangement joins TRBV11-2 to TRBJ2-5; 9 nucleotides agree with TRBD2. The germline V gene encodes CDR1 SGHAT and CDR2 FQNNGV. The ends lost 5 bases at V and 5 bases at J; junction bases unmatched: 6. The CDR3 length is 14 residues. Drawing the rest from reference TRBV11-2 and TRBJ2-5, the complete variable domain is EAGVAQSPRYKIIEKRQSVAFWCNPISGHATLYWYQQILGQGPKLLIQFQNNGVVDDSQLPKDRFSAERLKGVDSTLKIQPAKLEDSAVYLCASSQIAGAETQYFGPGTRLLVL.

The chain carries TRBV6-1 and TRBJ2-2, with TRBD2 matching 7 bases. V lost 8 bases, J lost 3 bases, and 9 bases stayed unmatched. The CDR3 is 15 residues long. Germline V gene sequence: CDR1 MNHNS, CDR2 SASEGT. The CDR3 DNA follows: TGTGCCAGCTTGCGTCCAGCGGGGTACACCGGGGAGCTGTTTTTT. As protein: CASLRPAGYTGELFF.

The rearrangement links TRBV28 to TRBJ2-5; TRBD1 matches at 8 bases. Trimming at V came to 8 bases and at J to 2 bases, leaving 10 bases not matched to a gene. Germline-derived CDR1 and CDR2 are MDHEN and SYDVKM. The CDR3 spans 15 residues. The CDR3 nucleotides are TGTGCCAGCCCCCCAGACAGGGGAGGTCAAGAGACCCAGTACTTC. Amino acid sequence: CASPPDRGGQETQYF.

The chain is built from TRBV5-1 and TRBJ1-1, with a possible D match to TRBD1 (5 bases). Germline lookup yields CDR1 SGHRS and CDR2 YFSETQ. Trimming removed 7 bases from V and 3 bases from J, with 22 bases in between. There are 16 residues in the CDR3. The CDR3 nucleotides are TGCGCCAGCTCGCCAAGGGCGGGGACGGTTTACACTGAAGCTTTCTTT. As protein: CASSPRAGTVYTEAFF.

The V and J genes are TRBV30 and TRBJ2-5; possibly TRBD2 for D (5 bases). V was pared by 0 bases and J by 7 bases, with 6 bases between. Germline values: CDR1 GTSNPN, CDR2 SVGIG (reference sequence). CDR3 size: 11 residues. The CDR3 coding sequence is TGTGCCTGGAGTGTACGGGGGACCCAGTACTTC. Translating it yields CAWSVRGTQYF.

The gene calls are TRBV5-1 and TRBJ2-3; 13 bases line up with TRBD2. The CDR3 contains 14 residues. Germline V gene data show CDR1 as SGHRS and CDR2 as YFSETQ. V was pared by 7 bases and J by 3 bases, with 2 bases of the junction left unmatched. The DNA for the CDR3 is TGCGCCAGCCGACTAGCGGGGGGAACAGATACGCAGTATTTT. It codes for CASRLAGGTDTQYF.

The chain recombines TRBV7-9 with TRBJ2-1; the D gene is possibly TRBD2 (6 bases). Trimming pared 5 bases from V and 7 bases from J, leaving 15 bases between. This CDR3 has 14 amino acids. Germline CDR1 SEHNR, CDR2 FQNEAQ (reference sequence). The CDR3 here is CASSTDGRRNEQFF. Here the CDR3 DNA reads TGTGCCAGCAGCACAGATGGGAGGCGGAATGAGCAGTTCTTC.

The chain is built from TRBV6-6 and TRBJ1-5, with D maybe TRBD1 (6 bases). V was pared by 8 bases and J by 4 bases, with 12 bases between. CDR1 MNHNY and CDR2 SVGAGI come from the germline V gene (reference sequence). There are 13 residues in the CDR3. In DNA form, the CDR3 reads TGTGCCAGCTACGACCAGGGGAATCAGCCCCAGCATTTT. The encoded protein is CASYDQGNQPQHF.

V is TRBV7-3 and J is TRBJ1-3, with D possibly matching TRBD1 (5 bases). The CDR3 is 15 amino acids. CDR1 and CDR2 (germline): SGHTA, FQGTGA. V was pared by 5 bases and J by 0 bases, with 11 bases between. CDR3 sequence (DNA): TGTGCCAGCAGCCCCCGGGGGGGCTCTGGAAACACCATATATTTT. Translating it yields CASSPRGGSGNTIYF. Full variable domain (missing parts from reference TRBV7-3 and TRBJ1-3): GAGVSQTPSNKVTEKGKYVELRCDPISGHTALYWYRQSLGQGPEFLIYFQGTGAADDSGLPNDRFFAVRPEGSVSTLKIQRTERGDSAVYLCASSPRGGSGNTIYFGEGSWLTVV.

The chain carries TRBV5-6 and TRBJ2-7; TRBD1 aligns across 7 bases. The CDR3 is 14 amino acids. Trimming took 0 bases from V and 7 from J; bases not matched to a gene: 7. The germline V gene encodes CDR1 SGHDT and CDR2 YYEEEE. The CDR3 is CASSLGQGFWEQYF. The CDR3 DNA is TGTGCCAGCAGCTTGGGACAGGGTTTTTGGGAGCAGTACTTC.

V is TRBV4-3 and J is TRBJ1-2; TRBD1 matches 7 bases. V lost 1 base, J lost 7 bases, and 6 bases stayed unmatched. The germline CDR1 and CDR2 sequences are LGHNA and YSLEER. The CDR3 loop spans 14 amino acids. CDR3 in DNA: TGCGCCAGCAGCCAAGTCGACAGGGAAAGTGGCTACACCTTC. This gives the protein CASSQVDRESGYTF.

The chain uses TRBV7-9 and TRBJ2-1, with 8 bases fitting TRBD2. CDR1 and CDR2 from the germline V gene are SEHNR and FQNEAQ (reference sequence). The J segment lost 0 bases and the V segment lost 7 bases, leaving 11 bases of the junction unmatched. CDR3 size: 17 residues. In nucleotides, the CDR3 is TGTGCCAGCACCAGACAGAGGACTAGCCGCTCCTACAATGAGCAGTTCTTC. It translates to CASTRQRTSRSYNEQFF.

This chain links TRBV11-2 with TRBJ2-1, with 8 bases aligning to TRBD2. The ends lost 4 bases at V and 8 bases at J; junction bases unmatched: 13. This CDR3 spans 16 amino acids. Per the germline V gene, CDR1 is SGHAT and CDR2 is FQNNGV. The CDR3 DNA reads as TGTGCCAGCAGCTCCAAGCTTACGGGAGGGAGCCATGAGCAGTTCTTC. Translation: CASSSKLTGGSHEQFF. Full variable domain (remainder filled in from reference TRBV11-2 and TRBJ2-1): EAGVAQSPRYKIIEKRQSVAFWCNPISGHATLYWYQQILGQGPKLLIQFQNNGVVDDSQLPKDRFSAERLKGVDSTLKIQPAKLEDSAVYLCASSSKLTGGSHEQFFGPGTRLTVL.

The chain combines TRBV4-1 with TRBJ2-2; 7 bases align to TRBD2. Trimming removed 0 bases from V and 4 bases from J; junction bases left unmatched: 11. Germline CDR1 reads MGHRA; CDR2 reads YSYEKL. This CDR3 has 18 amino acids. The CDR3 DNA reads TGCGCCAGCAGCCAAGAATACCGGGGGAGGGCCTTCACCGGGGAGCTGTTTTTT. This codes for CASSQEYRGRAFTGELFF.

This rearrangement joins TRBV30 to TRBJ2-2, with TRBD2 as a possible D gene (6 bases). The V end lost 8 bases, the J end lost 8 bases, and 15 bases lay between the germline ends. Looked up from germline, CDR1 is GTSNPN and CDR2 is SVGIG (reference sequence). This CDR3 has 12 amino acids. As DNA, the CDR3 is TGTGCCGGAGGGTGGGGACGTGGGGAGCTGTTTTTT. This translates into CAGGWGRGELFF.